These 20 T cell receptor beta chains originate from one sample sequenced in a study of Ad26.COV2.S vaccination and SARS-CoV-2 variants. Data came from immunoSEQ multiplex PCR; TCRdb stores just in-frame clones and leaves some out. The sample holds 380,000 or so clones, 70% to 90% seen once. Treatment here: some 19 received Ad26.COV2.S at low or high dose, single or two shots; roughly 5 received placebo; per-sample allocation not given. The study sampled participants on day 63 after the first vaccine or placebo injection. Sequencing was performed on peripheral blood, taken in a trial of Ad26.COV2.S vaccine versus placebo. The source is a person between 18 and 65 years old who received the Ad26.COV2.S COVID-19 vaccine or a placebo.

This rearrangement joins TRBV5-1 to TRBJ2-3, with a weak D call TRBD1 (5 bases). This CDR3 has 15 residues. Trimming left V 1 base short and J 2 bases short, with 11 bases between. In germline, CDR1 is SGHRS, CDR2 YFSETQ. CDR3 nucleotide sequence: TGCGCCAGCAGCTTGATTCAGGGATCCACAGATACGCAGTATTTT. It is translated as CASSLIQGSTDTQYF.

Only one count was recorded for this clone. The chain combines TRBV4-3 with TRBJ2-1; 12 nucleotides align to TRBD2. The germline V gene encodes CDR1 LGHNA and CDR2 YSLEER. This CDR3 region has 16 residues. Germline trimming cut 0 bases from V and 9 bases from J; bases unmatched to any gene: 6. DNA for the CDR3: TGCGCCAGCAGCCAAGATCTAGCGGGAGGGCCAAGTGAGCAGTTCTTC. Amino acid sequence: CASSQDLAGGPSEQFF.

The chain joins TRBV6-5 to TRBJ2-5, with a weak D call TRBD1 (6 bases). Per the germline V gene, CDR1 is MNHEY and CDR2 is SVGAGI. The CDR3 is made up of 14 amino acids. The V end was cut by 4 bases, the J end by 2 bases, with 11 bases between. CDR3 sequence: CASSLGTLQETQYF. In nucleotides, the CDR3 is TGTGCCAGCAGTTTGGGGACACTTCAAGAGACCCAGTACTTC.

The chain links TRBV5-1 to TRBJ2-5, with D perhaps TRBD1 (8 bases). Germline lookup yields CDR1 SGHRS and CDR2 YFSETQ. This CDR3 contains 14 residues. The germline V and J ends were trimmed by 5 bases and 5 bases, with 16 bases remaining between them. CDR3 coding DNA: TGCGCCAGCAGTCCCGACAGGGGAGGGGAGACCCAGTACTTC. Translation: CASSPDRGGETQYF. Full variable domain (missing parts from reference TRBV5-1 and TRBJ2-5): KAGVTQTPRYLIKTRGQQVTLSCSPISGHRSVSWYQQTPGQGLQFLFEYFSETQRNKGNFPGRFSGRQFSNSRSEMNVSTLELGDSALYLCASSPDRGGETQYFGPGTRLLVL.

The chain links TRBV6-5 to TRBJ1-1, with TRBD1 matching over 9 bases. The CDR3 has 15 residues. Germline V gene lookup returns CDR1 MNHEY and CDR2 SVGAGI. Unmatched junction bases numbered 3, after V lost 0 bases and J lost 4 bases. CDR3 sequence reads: CASSYSGQGSTEAFF. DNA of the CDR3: TGTGCCAGCAGTTACTCGGGACAGGGATCCACTGAAGCTTTCTTT.

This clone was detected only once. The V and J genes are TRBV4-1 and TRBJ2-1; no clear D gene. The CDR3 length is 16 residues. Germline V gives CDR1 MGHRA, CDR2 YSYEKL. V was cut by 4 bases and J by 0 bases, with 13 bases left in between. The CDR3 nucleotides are TGCGCCAGCAGCCCGAGGACCGCGAGCTCCTACAATGAGCAGTTCTTC. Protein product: CASSPRTASSYNEQFF.

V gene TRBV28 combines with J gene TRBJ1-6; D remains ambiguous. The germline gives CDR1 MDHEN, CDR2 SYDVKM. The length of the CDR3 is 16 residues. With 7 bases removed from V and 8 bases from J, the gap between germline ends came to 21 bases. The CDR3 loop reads CASTPPSGYEDSPLHF. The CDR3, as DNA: TGTGCCAGCACCCCCCCTTCGGGATATGAGGATTCACCCCTCCACTTT.

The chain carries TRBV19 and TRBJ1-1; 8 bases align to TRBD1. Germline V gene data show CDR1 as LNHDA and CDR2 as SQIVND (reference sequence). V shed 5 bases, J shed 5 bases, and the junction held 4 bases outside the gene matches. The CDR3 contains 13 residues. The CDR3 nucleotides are TGTGCCAGTAGTCAGGGGGCGAAAACTGAAGCTTTCTTT. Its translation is CASSQGAKTEAFF.

The CDR3 nucleotides are TGTGCCAGCAGCGTAGCTACCCAGCGGGAGTACAATGAGCAGTTCTTC. Its translation is CASSVATQREYNEQFF. The rearrangement links TRBV9 to TRBJ2-1, with 8 bases aligning to TRBD2. The germline CDR1 and CDR2 sequences are SGDLS and YYNGEE. J was trimmed by 4 bases and V by 0 bases; bases with no gene match: 6. This CDR3 spans 16 amino acids. The whole variable domain, filled in from reference TRBV9 and TRBJ2-1, reads DSGVTQTPKHLITATGQRVTLRCSPRSGDLSVYWYQQSLDQGLQFLIQYYNGEERAKGNILERFSAQQFPDLHSELNLSSLELGDSALYFCASSVATQREYNEQFFGPGTRLTVL.

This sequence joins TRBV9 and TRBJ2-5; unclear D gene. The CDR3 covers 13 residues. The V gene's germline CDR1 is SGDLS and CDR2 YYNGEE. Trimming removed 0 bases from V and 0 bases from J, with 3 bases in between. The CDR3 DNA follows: TGTGCCAGCAGCGTAGCTCACCAAGAGACCCAGTACTTC. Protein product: CASSVAHQETQYF.

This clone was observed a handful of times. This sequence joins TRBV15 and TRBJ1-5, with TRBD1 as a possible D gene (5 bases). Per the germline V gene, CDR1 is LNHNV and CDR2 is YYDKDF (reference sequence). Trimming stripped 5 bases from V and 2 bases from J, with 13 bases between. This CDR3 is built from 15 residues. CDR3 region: CATSPGAGGNQPQHF. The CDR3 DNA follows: TGTGCCACCAGCCCCGGGGCAGGTGGCAATCAGCCCCAGCATTTT.

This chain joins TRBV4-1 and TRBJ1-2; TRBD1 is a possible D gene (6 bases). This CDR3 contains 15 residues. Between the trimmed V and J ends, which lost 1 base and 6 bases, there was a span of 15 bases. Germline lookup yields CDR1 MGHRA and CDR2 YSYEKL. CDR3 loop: CASSQGGGGRDGYTF. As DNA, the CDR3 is TGCGCCAGCAGCCAAGGTGGGGGCGGGAGGGATGGCTACACCTTC.

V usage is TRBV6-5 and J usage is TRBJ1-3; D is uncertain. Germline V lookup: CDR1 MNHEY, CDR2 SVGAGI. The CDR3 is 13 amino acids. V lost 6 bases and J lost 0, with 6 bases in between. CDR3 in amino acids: CASRGLSGNTIYF. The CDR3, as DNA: TGTGCCAGCAGGGGCCTCTCTGGAAACACCATATATTTT.

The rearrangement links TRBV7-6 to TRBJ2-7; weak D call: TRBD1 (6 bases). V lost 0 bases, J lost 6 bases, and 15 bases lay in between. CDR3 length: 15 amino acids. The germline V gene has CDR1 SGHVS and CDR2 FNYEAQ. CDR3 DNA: TGTGCCAGCAGCTTAGCGCACGAGACCAGGGGCGAGCAGTACTTC. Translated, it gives CASSLAHETRGEQYF. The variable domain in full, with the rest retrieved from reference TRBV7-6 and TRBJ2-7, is GAGVSQSPRYKVTKRGQDVALRCDPISGHVSLYWYRQALGQGPEFLTYFNYEAQQDKSGLPNDRFSAERPEGSISTLTIQRTEQRDSAMYRCASSLAHETRGEQYFGPGTRLTVT.

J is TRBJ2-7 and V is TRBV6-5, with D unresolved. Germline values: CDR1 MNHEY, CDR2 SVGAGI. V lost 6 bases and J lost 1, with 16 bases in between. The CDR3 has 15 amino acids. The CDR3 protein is CASRTLSRFSYEQYF. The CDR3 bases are TGTGCCAGCAGGACCCTATCGAGATTTTCCTACGAGCAGTACTTC.

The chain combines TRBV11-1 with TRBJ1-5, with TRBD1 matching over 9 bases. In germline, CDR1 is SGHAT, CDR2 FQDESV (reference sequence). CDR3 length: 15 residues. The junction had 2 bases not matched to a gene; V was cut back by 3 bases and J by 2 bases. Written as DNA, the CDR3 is TGTGCCAGCAGCTTGGGGACAGGGCGCAATCAGCCCCAGCATTTT. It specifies CASSLGTGRNQPQHF.

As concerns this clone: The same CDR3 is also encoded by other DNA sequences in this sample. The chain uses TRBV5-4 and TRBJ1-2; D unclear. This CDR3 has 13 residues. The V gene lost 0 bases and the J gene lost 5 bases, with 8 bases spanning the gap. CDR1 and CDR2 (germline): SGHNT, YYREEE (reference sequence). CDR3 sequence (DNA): TGTGCCAGCAGCTTGGGAGGCGGATATGGCTACACCTTC. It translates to CASSLGGGYGYTF. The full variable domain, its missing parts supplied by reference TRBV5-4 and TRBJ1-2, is ETGVTQSPTHLIKTRGQQVTLRCSSQSGHNTVSWYQQALGQGPQFIFQYYREEENGRGNFPPRFSGLQFPNYSSELNVNALELDDSALYLCASSLGGGYGYTFGSGTRLTVV.

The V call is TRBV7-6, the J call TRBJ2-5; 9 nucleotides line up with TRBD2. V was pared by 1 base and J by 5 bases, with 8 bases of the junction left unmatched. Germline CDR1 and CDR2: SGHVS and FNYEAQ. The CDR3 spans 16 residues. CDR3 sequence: CASSLGLAGRVETQYF. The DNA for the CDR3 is TGTGCCAGCAGCTTAGGGCTAGCGGGGCGGGTCGAGACCCAGTACTTC.

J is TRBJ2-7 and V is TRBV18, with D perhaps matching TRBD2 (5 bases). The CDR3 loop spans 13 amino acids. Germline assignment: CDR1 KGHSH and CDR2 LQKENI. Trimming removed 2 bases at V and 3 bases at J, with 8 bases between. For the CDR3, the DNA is TGTGCCAGCTCACCAGGGAGACTCTACGAGCAGTACTTC. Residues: CASSPGRLYEQYF.

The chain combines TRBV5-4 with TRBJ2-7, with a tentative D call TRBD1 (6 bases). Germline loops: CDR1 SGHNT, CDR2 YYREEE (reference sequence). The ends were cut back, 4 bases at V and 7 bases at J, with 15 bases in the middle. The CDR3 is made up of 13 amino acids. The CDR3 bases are TGTGCCAGCAGCACCTACAGGGCAAAAGAGCAGTACTTC. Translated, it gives CASSTYRAKEQYF.